Listed here are 5 T cell receptor beta chains from one sample, sequenced in a study of type 1 regulatory T cells. TCRdb fed the reads into MiXCR, producing one record per CDR3 protein. The table lists roughly 67,000 distinct CDR3 sequences, around 68% of them singletons. These receptors' targets are unknown. The sample comprised cultured T cells, either the whole culture or a sorted T cell fraction (not recorded which). The subset is: Tr1-enriched cell product generated in vitro against host alloantigens. Receptors were obtained from a human donor in good health.

The chain links TRBV29-1 to TRBJ2-7, with D possibly matching TRBD1 (5 bases). Germline V gene lookup returns CDR1 SQVTM and CDR2 ANQGSEA. Trimming shortened V by 4 bases and J by 3 bases, and 16 bases separated the two germline ends. The CDR3 totals 14 residues. The CDR3 sequence is CSVVRTGTLYEQYF. The CDR3 DNA follows: TGCAGCGTTGTCCGAACAGGAACCCTCTACGAGCAGTACTTC.

The chain employs TRBV20-1 and TRBJ2-7, with 10 nucleotides matching TRBD2. Germline CDR1 and CDR2: DFQATT and SNEGSKA (reference sequence). V shed 8 bases and J 2 bases; nucleotides not matched to a gene: 12. The CDR3 consists of 15 residues. The CDR3: CSPRTSGSMTYEQYF. The CDR3 DNA reads TGCAGTCCCAGGACTAGCGGATCTATGACCTACGAGCAGTACTTC.

This clonotype was observed once. The chain recombines TRBV6-1 with TRBJ2-7; no clear D. Germline-derived CDR1 and CDR2 are MNHNS and SASEGT. V lost 7 bases, J lost 6 bases, and 10 bases lay in between. The CDR3 runs 11 residues. The CDR3 is CASTLASEQYF. The DNA of the CDR3 is TGTGCCAGCACCCTGGCCAGCGAGCAGTACTTC.

V gene TRBV12-3 or TRBV12-4 combines with J gene TRBJ2-7; the D call may be TRBD1 or TRBD2 (5 bases each). This CDR3 has 13 amino acids. The ends were cut back, 6 bases at V and 2 bases at J, with 11 bases in the middle. The CDR3 sequence: CASSGDGPYEQYF. The CDR3 DNA reads as TGTGCCAGCAGCGGGGACGGACCCTACGAGCAGTACTTC.

This clonotype was counted between two and nine times. V gene TRBV9 combines with J gene TRBJ1-5; D is ambiguous. The CDR3 is made up of 17 amino acids. CDR1 is SGDLS and CDR2 is YYNGEE in the germline V gene. Trimming took 3 bases from V and 0 from J, leaving 16 bases between them. The CDR3: CASSGVGEGNSNQPQHF. CDR3 nucleotides: TGTGCCAGCAGCGGGGTTGGTGAGGGCAATAGCAATCAGCCCCAGCATTTT. Variable domain in full (rest from reference TRBV9 and TRBJ1-5): DSGVTQTPKHLITATGQRVTLRCSPRSGDLSVYWYQQSLDQGLQFLIQYYNGEERAKGNILERFSAQQFPDLHSELNLSSLELGDSALYFCASSGVGEGNSNQPQHFGDGTRLSIL.